Following are 5 T cell receptor beta chains from one sample sequenced in a study of T cells in Graves' hyperthyroidism and ophthalmopathy (dated by TCRdb to the late 2010s). Library prep was done by multiplex PCR. The data were produced on an Illumina HiSeq 2000. TCR beta CDR3 regions were amplified from RNA transcripts. The first round of RT-PCR for the TCR CDR3 was performed with the HTBI primer set and the Qiagen OneStep RT-PCR kit. The public reads were reanalyzed by TCRdb: fastp trimming at Q25, MiXCR alignment, in-frame beta chains only. CDR3 protein sequences are deduplicated, and each keeps its most common genes and DNA. Within this sample are about 500,000 distinct CDR3 sequences, with roughly a sixth of them counted one time only. Approximately 30% of the sample is in the top ten clones. Sequencing was done on a sample of blood. These receptors all come from a woman in her 30s with Graves' ophthalmopathy.

The chain uses TRBV14 and TRBJ2-7; possible D gene TRBD1, 6 bases. In germline, CDR1 is SGHDN, CDR2 FVKESK. The CDR3 contains 16 residues. V lost 0 bases and J 5 bases, leaving 17 bases between the germline ends. This chain's CDR3 is CASSQDRWAGVHEQYF. The DNA for the CDR3 is TGTGCCAGCAGCCAAGATCGTTGGGCAGGGGTCCACGAGCAGTACTTC.

At least ten counts were recorded for this clonotype. The chain is built from TRBV2 and TRBJ2-7; D is possibly TRBD2 (5 bases). Germline assignment: CDR1 SNHLY and CDR2 FYNNEI. This CDR3 has 14 residues. V lost 3 bases and J lost 0, with 9 bases in between. Here the CDR3 DNA reads TGTGCCAGCAGTGAGAGGGCCAGCTCCTACGAGCAGTACTTC. It codes for CASSERASSYEQYF. Using reference TRBV2 and TRBJ2-7 for the parts outside the CDR3, the full variable domain is EPEVTQTPSHQVTQMGQEVILRCVPISNHLYFYWYRQILGQKVEFLVSFYNNEISEKSEIFDDQFSVERPDGSNFTLKIRSTKLEDSAMYFCASSERASSYEQYFGPGTRLTVT.

Many counts were recorded for this clonotype. The chain employs TRBV12-3 or TRBV12-4 and TRBJ1-1, with 10 nucleotides matching TRBD1. The junction had 4 bases not matched to a gene; V was cut back by 3 bases and J by 3 bases. The CDR3 has 15 amino acids. CDR3 bases: TGTGCCAGCAGTTTCGGCGGGACAGGGGACACTGAAGCTTTCTTT. Translation gives CASSFGGTGDTEAFF.

Ten or more counts support this clonotype. This sequence joins TRBV20-1 and TRBJ2-1; 7 bases line up with TRBD1. The CDR3 spans 15 residues. Trimming removed 0 bases from V and 4 bases from J; junction bases left unmatched: 6. Germline CDR1 reads DFQATT; CDR2 reads SNEGSKA (reference sequence). The CDR3 is CSARDYRGGYNEQFF. Written as DNA, the CDR3 is TGCAGTGCTAGAGACTACAGGGGTGGGTACAATGAGCAGTTCTTC.

This clonotype was counted between two and nine times. The CDR3 spells CASSTGNMASTQYF. The CDR3 nucleotides read TGCGCCAGCAGCACCGGGAACATGGCTTCTACGCAGTATTTT. The J gene is TRBJ2-3, the V gene TRBV5-1; tentatively, D is TRBD2 (5 bases). The CDR3 runs 14 residues. Deletions cut 4 bases from V and 8 bases from J, with 17 bases between. Germline CDR1 reads SGHRS; CDR2 reads YFSETQ.